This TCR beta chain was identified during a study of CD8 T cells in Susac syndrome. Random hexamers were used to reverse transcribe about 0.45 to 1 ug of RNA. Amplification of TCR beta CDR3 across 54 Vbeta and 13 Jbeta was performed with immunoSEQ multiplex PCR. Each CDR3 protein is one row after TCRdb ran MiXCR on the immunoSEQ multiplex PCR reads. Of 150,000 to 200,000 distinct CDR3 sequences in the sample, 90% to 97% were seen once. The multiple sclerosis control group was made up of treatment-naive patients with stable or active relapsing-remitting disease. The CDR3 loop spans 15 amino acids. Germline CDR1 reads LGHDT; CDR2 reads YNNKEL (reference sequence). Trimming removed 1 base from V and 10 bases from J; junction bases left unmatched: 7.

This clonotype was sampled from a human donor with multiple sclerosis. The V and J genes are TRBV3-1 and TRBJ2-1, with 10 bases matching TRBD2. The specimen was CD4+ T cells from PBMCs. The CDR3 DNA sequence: TGTGCCAGCAGCCAAGGGCTAGCGGGGGTAGGGGAGCAGTTCTTC. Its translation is CASSQGLAGVGEQFF.